This TCR beta chain was captured in a study of blood T cells in healthy people across ages. Study conclusions and caveats: A roughly linear fall in TCR beta diversity per million T cells was seen with increasing age.

Points on this clonotype: Its target is unknown.

A second roughly 7 to 12 cycle PCR used barcoded and J-beta primers. TCRdb fed the 5' RACE reads into MiXCR, producing one record per CDR3 protein. The data show about 1.8 million distinct CDR3 sequences, with about 50% seen just once and 2.1% held by the top ten. Isolation recovered at least 6 million PBMCs from every sample. The CDR3 covers 15 residues. The V end lost 5 bases, the J end lost 3 bases, and 14 bases lay between the germline ends. Germline lookup yields CDR1 MNHEY and CDR2 SVGAGI. The chain links TRBV6-5 to TRBJ1-5; possible D gene TRBD1, 5 bases. The sample comprised blood. The clonotype originates from a woman in her thirties or forties in good health. CDR3 DNA sequence: TGTGCCAGCAGTCCGTCGTGGGGGTCCAATCAGCCCCAGCATTTT. Translating it yields CASSPSWGSNQPQHF.